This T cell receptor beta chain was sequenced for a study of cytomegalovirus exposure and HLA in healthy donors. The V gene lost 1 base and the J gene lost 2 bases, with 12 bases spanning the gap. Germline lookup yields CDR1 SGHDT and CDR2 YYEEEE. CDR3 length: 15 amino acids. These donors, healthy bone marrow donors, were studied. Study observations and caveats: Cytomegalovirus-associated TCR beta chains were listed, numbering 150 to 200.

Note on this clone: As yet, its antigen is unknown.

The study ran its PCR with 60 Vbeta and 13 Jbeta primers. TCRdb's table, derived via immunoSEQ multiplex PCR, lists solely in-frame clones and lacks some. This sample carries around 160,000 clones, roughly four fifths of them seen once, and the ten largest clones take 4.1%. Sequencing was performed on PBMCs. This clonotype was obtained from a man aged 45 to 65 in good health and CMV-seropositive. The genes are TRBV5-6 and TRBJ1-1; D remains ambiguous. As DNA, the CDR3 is TGTGCCAGCAGCTTGAACGCGCACGGTAACACTGAAGCTTTCTTT. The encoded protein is CASSLNAHGNTEAFF.